This record concerns one T cell receptor (beta chain) sequence. Repertoires were generated with immunoSEQ multiplex PCR, while TCRdb's copy carries only in-frame clones and drops some. This sample has 45,000 to 50,000 clones; under 95% occur once, and the top ten carry 19%. This sample was included in a study of OX40 agonist ivuxolimab in advanced cancers. About the study: Two patients with cutaneous melanoma and one with hepatocellular carcinoma, three in total, showed partial responses.

Patients who had autoimmune disease history or got systemic immunosuppression were left out. Germline values: CDR1 GTSNPN, CDR2 SVGIG (reference sequence). V gave up 2 bases and J gave up 3 bases; unmatched junction bases: 8. The CDR3 totals 15 residues. The chain recombines TRBV30 with TRBJ2-7; 9 nucleotides agree with TRBD2. The sequence came from an adult with an advanced solid tumor such as melanoma, head and neck, liver or kidney cancer. Sample: CD4+ or CD8+ T cells sorted from blood, taken in a trial of the OX40 agonist ivuxolimab. CDR3: CAWSTTSGYLYEQYF. CDR3 DNA sequence: TGTGCCTGGAGTACTACTAGCGGGTACCTCTACGAGCAGTACTTC.